This TCR beta chain was identified in a study of T cells after yellow fever vaccination (dated by TCRdb to about 2019). Notes on the research overall: The SMART-Seq v4 Ultra Low Input RNA kit was used to prepare libraries from fractions with low cell numbers. Blood samples were taken at several timepoints before and after primary and secondary immunization, and bulk PBMC replicates and cell subsets were isolated. Two healthy male donors made up the cohort, one aged 18 to 29 years and the other aged 30 to 40 years. To follow T-cell clones before and after both primary and booster YFV17D yellow fever vaccination, bulk TCR alpha and beta repertoires underwent longitudinal sequencing.

As regards this clonotype: It lacks a known antigen. Per-base qualities were not stored, and no clone one base away is much larger.

For sequencing, an Illumina NovaSeq 6000 was employed. TCR cDNA was synthesized by 5'RACE template switching, through which a universal primer site and unique molecular identifiers were introduced. Priming of cDNA synthesis was performed from both the TCR alpha and TCR beta constant segments. Library amplification used two PCR steps, and the second PCR step added sample barcodes and sequencing adapters. Libraries were sequenced on Illumina HiSeq 2500 (2x100 bp) or NovaSeq (2x150 bp). Concerning the study's data processing: Reads were demultiplexed and collapsed into UMI consensus sequences with MIGEC, and V(D)J alignment was performed with MiXCR. Using edgeR on replicate PBMC samples, clonotypes were called vaccine-responding if FDR was below 0.01 and the log2 fold change was above 5 up to day 15. Each bulk clonotype was labeled CD4 or CD8 based on which sequenced repertoire, CD4 or CD8, contained the clonotype at higher abundance. TCRdb reworked the public reads: Q25 trimming with fastp, MiXCR clone assembly, productive beta chains retained. Merged by CDR3 protein, the rows form single entries marked with the most common genes and DNA. TCRdb's processing, not the authors', yielded these V and J calls. For this sample the table gives 350,000 to 450,000 distinct CDR3 sequences, of which over 15% were detected only once. The ten largest clones capture over 15% of the sample.

The treatment or condition label here, explained by the study, means: live attenuated yellow fever vaccine strain. At every blood-draw timepoint, two biological replicates of bulk PBMCs were collected. PBMCs were isolated from peripheral blood using a standard Ficoll-Paque protocol. RNA was extracted with TriZol from bulk PBMCs, CD4 and CD8 fractions, and dextramer-positive and dextramer-negative fractions. A distance of 14 bases separates the germline ends of V and J, which lose 7 bases and 8 bases respectively. Via the germline V gene, CDR1 is SNHLY and CDR2 FYNNEI. There are 13 amino acids in the CDR3, from cysteine to phenylalanine inclusive. This entry keeps only the CDR3 DNA: 39 bases, framed from base 1. What the study reported, not specific to this receptor: After the booster, most of the clones that had expanded following primary vaccination were detected again (96% of CD4 and around 90% of CD8), which suggests that memory was broadly maintained. FACS-sorted repertoires could contain abundant contaminating clonotypes from the bulk population, so computational filtering was required. A small share of clonotypes was detected in both CD4 and CD8 compartments, with the overlap likely arising from convergent recombination. Compared with the primary T-cell response, the secondary T-cell response was faster but weaker, reaching its peak on day 5 rather than on day 15. Because the study included only a couple of donors, the extent to which the findings can be generalized is limited.

Here the chain combines TRBV2 and TRBJ1-4; the D gene remains uncertain. The clonotype comes from a man younger than 35 who received the YFV17D yellow fever vaccine. This material consisted of PBMCs, taken before the yellow fever booster vaccination. The sequenced DNA is TGTGCCAGCAATCTGGAGGCGCGGGAAAAACTGTTTTTT. Translated, this is CASNLEAREKLFF.